The 29 T cell receptor beta chains given below trace back to one sample, sequenced in a study of cytomegalovirus exposure and HLA in healthy donors. Primers: 60 Vbeta forward and 13 Jbeta reverse. This table comes from immunoSEQ multiplex PCR, and its TCRdb copy is limited to in-frame clones, with some not included. The repertoire table contains more than 100,000 clones. The sample comprised PBMCs. These receptor sequences come from a man between 35 and 55 years old in good health and CMV-seronegative.

The chain links TRBV4-3 to TRBJ1-6, with D unclear. V lost 3 bases to trimming and J lost 7 bases, with 10 bases between them. Per germline, CDR1 LGHNA and CDR2 YSLEER. The CDR3 totals 14 residues. CDR3 amino acids: CASSQAGNNSPLHF. The CDR3 region has the DNA TGCGCCAGCAGCCAGGCGGGGAACAATTCACCCCTCCACTTT.

The chain carries TRBV5-4 and TRBJ2-2; 11 bases align to TRBD2. V was clipped by 4 bases and J by 1 base; unmatched bases: 3. The V gene's germline CDR1 is SGHNT and CDR2 YYREEE (reference sequence). The CDR3 spans 16 residues. Here the CDR3 DNA reads TGTGCCAGCAGCCCGGGACTAGCGGAGAACACCGGGGAGCTGTTTTTT. This sequence encodes CASSPGLAENTGELFF. Variable domain in full (rest from reference TRBV5-4 and TRBJ2-2): ETGVTQSPTHLIKTRGQQVTLRCSSQSGHNTVSWYQQALGQGPQFIFQYYREEENGRGNFPPRFSGLQFPNYSSELNVNALELDDSALYLCASSPGLAENTGELFFGEGSRLTVL.

This chain joins TRBV7-2 and TRBJ2-7, with 7 bases matching TRBD1. V gave up 5 bases and J gave up 2 bases; unmatched junction bases: 15. There are 17 residues in the CDR3. Germline V gene sequence: CDR1 SGHTA, CDR2 FQGNSA. The CDR3 coding sequence is TGTGCCAGCAGCCCGCTAAGGAGCCCGGGACAGCCCTACGAGCAGTACTTC. Its protein product is CASSPLRSPGQPYEQYF.

CDR3 loop: CASSRPGAVYEQYF. The CDR3 DNA reads TGTGCCAGCAGCCGACCGGGAGCCGTATACGAGCAGTACTTC. The V and J genes are TRBV5-4 and TRBJ2-7; maybe TRBD2 (6 bases). Germline V lookup: CDR1 SGHNT, CDR2 YYREEE (reference sequence). Trimming removed 4 bases from V and 4 bases from J, with 15 bases in between. This CDR3 contains 14 residues.

CDR3 protein: CASSVATGGLTGELFF. The CDR3 nucleotides read TGTGCCAGCAGCGTAGCCACAGGGGGCCTCACCGGGGAGCTGTTTTTT. The chain couples TRBV9 to TRBJ2-2, with 9 positions matching TRBD1. The CDR3 contains 16 residues. CDR1 and CDR2 from the germline V gene are SGDLS and YYNGEE. V lost 0 bases, J lost 4 bases, and 4 bases stayed unmatched.

The rearrangement uses TRBV27 and TRBJ1-3; 10 nucleotides line up with TRBD1. V lost 6 bases, J lost 1 base, and 3 bases stayed unmatched. The CDR3 covers 15 residues. In germline, CDR1 is MNHEY, CDR2 SMNVEV (reference sequence). The CDR3 DNA follows: TGTGCCAGCAGCCGGGACAGGGGTTCTGGAAACACCATATATTTT. This sequence encodes CASSRDRGSGNTIYF.

The chain employs TRBV4-2 and TRBJ1-2; 10 bases are a match to TRBD1. Trimming removed 1 base from V and 4 bases from J; junction bases left unmatched: 3. The CDR3 consists of 15 residues. From germline, CDR1 is LGHNA and CDR2 YNFKEQ. CDR3: CASSQGTGGGYGYTF. The CDR3 DNA reads TGTGCCAGCAGCCAAGGGACAGGGGGGGGCTATGGCTACACCTTC.

The genes are TRBV5-4 and TRBJ2-1, with 11 bases matching TRBD2. CDR3 size: 14 residues. J lost 4 bases, V lost 4 bases, and 1 base had no gene match. Germline V gene lookup returns CDR1 SGHNT and CDR2 YYREEE (reference sequence). The chain's CDR3 is CASSPSGGYNEQFF. Written as DNA, the CDR3 is TGTGCCAGCAGCCCTAGCGGGGGGTACAATGAGCAGTTCTTC.

The chain is built from TRBV18 and TRBJ2-1, with TRBD1 as a possible D gene (5 bases). V lost 3 bases and J lost 9, with 9 bases in between. Germline assignment: CDR1 KGHSH and CDR2 LQKENI. The CDR3 is made up of 12 amino acids. CDR3 DNA: TGTGCCAGCTCACCCGGCCAGGGTGAGCAGTTCTTC. Translation: CASSPGQGEQFF.

The chain employs TRBV27 and TRBJ2-1, with TRBD1 identical over 9 bases. Per germline, CDR1 MNHEY and CDR2 SMNVEV (reference sequence). The CDR3 sequence is 16 residues long. V trimming: 6 bases; J trimming: 0 bases; junction bases outside the gene matches: 6. DNA for the CDR3: TGTGCCAGCAGAACAGGGGGCTCTCTCTCCTACAATGAGCAGTTCTTC. Amino acid sequence: CASRTGGSLSYNEQFF.

J is TRBJ2-7 and V is TRBV7-8; 7 bases match TRBD1. V shed 0 bases and J 3 bases; nucleotides not matched to a gene: 11. The CDR3 loop spans 17 amino acids. The germline CDR1 and CDR2 sequences are SGHVS and FQNEAQ. The CDR3 reads CASSLASPGQAYYEQYF. CDR3 nucleotide sequence: TGTGCCAGCAGCTTAGCATCTCCCGGACAGGCCTACTACGAGCAGTACTTC.

The rearrangement links TRBV4-1 to TRBJ1-4, with D perhaps matching TRBD1 (5 bases). CDR3 length: 19 residues. Trimming cost V 4 bases and J 0 bases, with 21 bases left between them. The germline gives CDR1 MGHRA, CDR2 YSYEKL. DNA for the CDR3: TGCGCCAGCAGCCTCGACAAGGTAGCGGGACGGACAACTAATGAAAAACTGTTTTTT. Translated: CASSLDKVAGRTTNEKLFF.

This rearrangement joins TRBV30 to TRBJ1-6; a possible D gene is TRBD1 (5 bases). The CDR3 spans 14 residues. Germline CDR1 is GTSNPN and CDR2 is SVGIG (reference sequence). V lost 1 base, J lost 10 bases, and 14 bases lay in between. The CDR3 nucleotides are TGTGCCTGGAGTGATCAGGCAGGGATATCACCCCTCCACTTT. It encodes CAWSDQAGISPLHF.

This chain links TRBV15 with TRBJ1-6; D is undetermined. Trimming shortened V by 0 bases and J by 6 bases, and 12 bases separated the two germline ends. There are 16 residues in the CDR3. Germline values: CDR1 LNHNV, CDR2 YYDKDF (reference sequence). In DNA form, the CDR3 reads TGTGCCACCAGCAGAGAGCGCGGGATAAGTAATTCACCCCTCCACTTT. Translating gives CATSRERGISNSPLHF.

This chain uses TRBV19 with TRBJ1-1; 10 bases map to TRBD1. There are 14 residues in the CDR3. Trimming at V came to 9 bases and at J to 0 bases, leaving 4 bases not matched to a gene. CDR1 is LNHDA and CDR2 is SQIVND in the germline V gene (reference sequence). Here the CDR3 reads CASRDRGMNTEAFF. CDR3 in DNA: TGTGCCAGCCGGGACAGGGGAATGAACACTGAAGCTTTCTTT.

The chain carries TRBV5-6 and TRBJ2-2, with a weak D call TRBD1 (5 bases). V was pared by 4 bases and J by 1 base, with 11 bases between. Germline V gene lookup returns CDR1 SGHDT and CDR2 YYEEEE. The CDR3 extends over 15 amino acids. CDR3 in amino acids: CASSRGWRNTGELFF. CDR3 nucleotide sequence: TGTGCCAGCAGCAGGGGTTGGAGGAACACCGGGGAGCTGTTTTTT. Supplemented by reference TRBV5-6 and TRBJ2-2, the full variable domain reads DAGVTQSPTHLIKTRGQQVTLRCSPKSGHDTVSWYQQALGQGPQFIFQYYEEEERQRGNFPDRFSGHQFPNYSSELNVNALLLGDSALYLCASSRGWRNTGELFFGEGSRLTVL.

The chain uses TRBV5-5 and TRBJ2-3; the D is unclear. V lost 2 bases and J 2 bases, leaving 9 bases between the germline ends. Germline V gene sequence: CDR1 SGHKS, CDR2 YYEKEE (reference sequence). CDR3 length equals 14 residues. DNA for the CDR3: TGTGCCAGCAGCTTCGACATGACCACAGATACGCAGTATTTT. Its protein product is CASSFDMTTDTQYF.

This sequence joins TRBV6-5 and TRBJ2-7; D is possibly TRBD2 (5 bases). This CDR3 comprises 14 residues. V dropped 6 bases and J dropped 2 bases, with 14 bases sitting between them. The germline CDR1 and CDR2 sequences are MNHEY and SVGAGI. The CDR3 nucleotides are TGTGCCAGCAGCTCTTATCCCGGGGCCTACGAGCAGTACTTC. The encoded protein is CASSSYPGAYEQYF.

This chain connects TRBV5-6 to TRBJ1-1; 7 nucleotides match TRBD1. CDR1 SGHDT and CDR2 YYEEEE come from the germline V gene. The CDR3 has 12 residues. Germline trimming cut 4 bases from V and 6 bases from J; bases unmatched to any gene: 3. The CDR3 DNA sequence: TGTGCCAGCAGCCTCACAGGGGCTGAAGCTTTCTTT. It is translated as CASSLTGAEAFF.

The chain carries TRBV11-3 and TRBJ2-5; 8 positions agree with TRBD1. Germline CDR1 reads SGHNT; CDR2 reads YENEEA. This CDR3 has 16 amino acids. V gave up 6 bases and J gave up 3 bases; unmatched junction bases: 12. CDR3 nucleotides: TGTGCCAGCAGTTATGGGACAGGTCGGAACGAAGAGACCCAGTACTTC. Protein: CASSYGTGRNEETQYF.

V is TRBV6-6 and J is TRBJ1-1; D call uncertain. The V and J ends lost 6 bases and 7 bases respectively, with 9 bases between them. Germline V gives CDR1 MNHNY, CDR2 SVGAGI (reference sequence). This CDR3 region has 11 residues. CDR3 DNA: TGTGCCAGCAGCCGCCAGAATGAAGCTTTCTTT. Protein product: CASSRQNEAFF.

The chain combines TRBV5-1 with TRBJ2-7; 7 bases match TRBD1. The CDR3 runs 16 residues. Germline values: CDR1 SGHRS, CDR2 YFSETQ. The ends lost 0 bases at V and 2 bases at J; junction bases unmatched: 8. CDR3 nucleotides: TGCGCCAGCAGCTTGGCGGCTGGACAGGTCGCCTACGAGCAGTACTTC. Its protein is CASSLAAGQVAYEQYF.

This chain connects TRBV4-2 to TRBJ1-5; 9 bases align to TRBD1. CDR1 is LGHNA, CDR2 YNFKEQ, per germline. V was pared by 4 bases and J by 6 bases, with 10 bases of the junction left unmatched. The CDR3 is made up of 16 amino acids. CDR3 in DNA: TGTGCCAGCAGCCGAGAACAGGGGGCTGGGGCTCAGCCCCAGCATTTT. Translating gives CASSREQGAGAQPQHF.

The J gene is TRBJ2-3, the V gene TRBV11-2; TRBD2 aligns across 9 bases. Trimming took 1 base from V and 4 from J; bases not matched to a gene: 6. The CDR3 spans 16 residues. Looked up from germline, CDR1 is SGHAT and CDR2 is FQNNGV. CDR3 sequence (DNA): TGTGCCAGCAGCTTAGCAGCTAGCGGGACCGCAGATACGCAGTATTTT. Protein product: CASSLAASGTADTQYF.

This rearrangement joins TRBV5-1 to TRBJ2-1, with 9 nucleotides matching TRBD2. Germline V lookup: CDR1 SGHRS, CDR2 YFSETQ. V was pared by 3 bases and J by 7 bases, with 8 bases of the junction left unmatched. CDR3 length: 15 amino acids. The CDR3 is CASSSPSGRINEQFF. The CDR3 bases are TGCGCCAGCAGCTCACCCAGCGGGAGGATAAATGAGCAGTTCTTC.

The gene calls are TRBV28 and TRBJ2-3, with D possibly TRBD2 on 6 matching bases. V lost 3 bases and J 2 bases, leaving 12 bases between the germline ends. In germline, CDR1 is MDHEN, CDR2 SYDVKM. The CDR3 has 15 amino acids. CDR3 in amino acids: CASSFPGTLTDTQYF. The CDR3 coding sequence is TGTGCCAGCAGTTTTCCCGGGACTCTCACAGATACGCAGTATTTT.

The V and J genes are TRBV18 and TRBJ2-1; 9 nucleotides match TRBD1. There are 15 residues in the CDR3. V trimming: 3 bases; J trimming: 1 base; junction bases outside the gene matches: 1. Germline CDR1 KGHSH, CDR2 LQKENI. Here the CDR3 DNA reads TGTGCCAGCTCACCCGGGACAGGGTCCTACAATGAGCAGTTCTTC. It is translated as CASSPGTGSYNEQFF.

This chain connects TRBV7-8 to TRBJ1-6; no firm D call. The germline CDR1 and CDR2 sequences are SGHVS and FQNEAQ. With 3 bases removed from V and 0 bases from J, the gap between germline ends came to 9 bases. The CDR3 contains 16 residues. CDR3 nucleotide sequence: TGTGCCAGCAGCTTGTTAGGGAGCTCCTATAATTCACCCCTCCACTTT. Its translation is CASSLLGSSYNSPLHF.

The chain carries TRBV6-6 and TRBJ2-7, with D possibly TRBD2 on 8 matching bases. This CDR3 contains 14 residues. Germline V gene data show CDR1 as MNHNY and CDR2 as SVGAGI (reference sequence). V dropped 6 bases and J dropped 2 bases, with 14 bases sitting between them. The CDR3 reads CASRDSGTAYEQYF. The CDR3, as DNA: TGTGCCAGCAGAGATAGCGGGACAGCCTACGAGCAGTACTTC.